The 17 T cell receptor beta chains presented below share a single source sample, sequenced in a study of blood T cell repertoires in COVID-19. Data came from immunoSEQ multiplex PCR; TCRdb stores just in-frame clones and leaves some out. Here the sample spans a few hundred thousand clones, about 85% being singletons. Sequences were obtained from PBMCs or T cells enriched from blood (not recorded which). The receptors shown here come from a woman between 45 and 65 years old who had recovered from COVID-19.

The chain recombines TRBV5-1 with TRBJ1-1; 11 nucleotides match TRBD1. The CDR3 contains 16 residues. The germline V gene has CDR1 SGHRS and CDR2 YFSETQ. V lost 4 bases, J lost 1 base, and 6 bases stayed unmatched. The CDR3 DNA is TGCGCCAGCAGCAATGGACAGGGGGCAGGGAACACTGAAGCTTTCTTT. This gives the protein CASSNGQGAGNTEAFF.

The chain links TRBV27 to TRBJ1-1, with 7 bases identical to TRBD1. J gave up 4 bases and V 6 bases, and 8 bases lay outside the gene matches. There are 14 residues in the CDR3. CDR1 and CDR2 from the germline V gene are MNHEY and SMNVEV (reference sequence). The CDR3 here is CASRYAGGGTEAFF. The CDR3 coding sequence is TGTGCCAGCAGGTATGCAGGGGGAGGCACTGAAGCTTTCTTT.

The rearrangement joins TRBV10-2 to TRBJ1-1; 7 bases are shared with TRBD1. This CDR3 has 13 residues. Germline trimming cut 4 bases from V and 5 bases from J; bases unmatched to any gene: 4. The germline gives CDR1 WSHSY, CDR2 SAAADI. The CDR3 loop reads CASSAGGKTEAFF. In DNA, the CDR3 is TGCGCCAGCAGTGCAGGGGGTAAGACTGAAGCTTTCTTT.

The chain recombines TRBV7-9 with TRBJ1-5; 11 nucleotides match TRBD1. With V trimmed by 4 bases and J by 1 base, 3 bases remained unmatched. This CDR3 has 16 residues. CDR1 and CDR2 from the germline V gene are SEHNR and FQNEAQ (reference sequence). The CDR3 DNA is TGTGCCAGCAGCTCGGGACAGGGGGTGAGCAATCAGCCCCAGCATTTT. The encoded protein is CASSSGQGVSNQPQHF.

This chain joins TRBV13 and TRBJ2-1; 7 positions match TRBD1. After removal of 2 bases from V and 7 bases from J, the junction contained 8 bases not matched to a gene. The CDR3 is 15 amino acids. Germline CDR1 and CDR2: PRHDT and FYEKMQ (reference sequence). The CDR3 DNA follows: TGTGCCAGCAGCTTAACAGGGGTGATTTCGAATGAGCAGTTCTTC. Protein sequence: CASSLTGVISNEQFF. Full variable domain (missing parts from reference TRBV13 and TRBJ2-1): AAGVIQSPRHLIKEKRETATLKCYPIPRHDTVYWYQQGPGQDPQFLISFYEKMQSDKGSIPDRFSAQQFSDYHSELNMSSLELGDSALYFCASSLTGVISNEQFFGPGTRLTVL.

The rearrangement links TRBV5-1 to TRBJ1-1, with 7 bases identical to TRBD1. Germline CDR1 and CDR2: SGHRS and YFSETQ. After removal of 0 bases from V and 0 bases from J, the junction contained 5 bases not matched to a gene. This CDR3 is 16 amino acids long. Written as DNA, the CDR3 is TGCGCCAGCAGCTTGGAGGGGGCGAGCATGAACACTGAAGCTTTCTTT. Protein product: CASSLEGASMNTEAFF.

In DNA form, the CDR3 reads TGTGCCAGTAGTAGCCGACGATGGTACGGGAACTCGTCCTACGAGCAGTACTTC. This sequence encodes CASSSRRWYGNSSYEQYF. This chain links TRBV19 with TRBJ2-7; a possible D gene is TRBD2 (5 bases). This CDR3 region has 18 residues. Germline V lookup: CDR1 LNHDA, CDR2 SQIVND (reference sequence). Trimming cost V 4 bases and J 1 base, with 23 bases left between them.

This clone was observed a handful of times. The V and J genes are TRBV5-1 and TRBJ2-6; D gene unclear. V lost 4 bases and J lost 0, with 8 bases in between. There are 15 residues in the CDR3. CDR1 and CDR2 (germline): SGHRS, YFSETQ. The CDR3 spells CASSVLSSGANVLTF. The CDR3 DNA follows: TGCGCCAGCAGCGTGCTCAGCTCTGGGGCCAACGTCCTGACTTTC. Drawing the rest from reference TRBV5-1 and TRBJ2-6, the complete variable domain is KAGVTQTPRYLIKTRGQQVTLSCSPISGHRSVSWYQQTPGQGLQFLFEYFSETQRNKGNFPGRFSGRQFSNSRSEMNVSTLELGDSALYLCASSVLSSGANVLTFGAGSRLTVL.

V usage is TRBV9 and J usage is TRBJ2-7; 10 positions match TRBD2. The CDR3 runs 17 residues. Germline CDR1 is SGDLS and CDR2 is YYNGEE. V shed 1 base and J 7 bases; nucleotides not matched to a gene: 14. This CDR3 is CASSVFPISGGPGEQYF. In DNA, the CDR3 is TGTGCCAGCAGCGTATTTCCGATTAGCGGGGGGCCCGGGGAGCAGTACTTC.

The V and J genes are TRBV4-1 and TRBJ2-7; D might be TRBD1 (6 bases). This CDR3 is 16 amino acids long. Germline V lookup: CDR1 MGHRA, CDR2 YSYEKL. The V and J ends lost 3 bases and 3 bases respectively, with 18 bases between them. CDR3 bases: TGCGCCAGCAGCCACGCTAGCCGGGACACTCACTACGAGCAGTACTTC. It encodes CASSHASRDTHYEQYF.

V is TRBV30 and J is TRBJ1-2, with 7 positions matching TRBD1. The CDR3 is made up of 12 amino acids. Germline assignment: CDR1 GTSNPN and CDR2 SVGIG (reference sequence). The trim removed 2 bases at V and 7 bases at J, leaving 4 bases unmatched. CDR3 nucleotides: TGTGCCTGGAGTAGACAGGGCCGTGGCTACACCTTC. Amino acids: CAWSRQGRGYTF.

The rearrangement uses TRBV6-5 and TRBJ1-1, with D tentatively TRBD1 (6 bases). The V and J ends lost 2 bases and 5 bases respectively, with 18 bases between them. The CDR3 contains 16 residues. CDR1 MNHEY and CDR2 SVGAGI come from the germline V gene. The DNA for the CDR3 is TGTGCCAGCAGTTACAGCGCAGGGGTTGAGGGGACTGAAGCTTTCTTT. Residues: CASSYSAGVEGTEAFF.

V is TRBV19 and J is TRBJ2-1; weak D call: TRBD1 (5 bases). This CDR3 contains 10 residues. V dropped 11 bases and J dropped 7 bases, with 9 bases sitting between them. In germline, CDR1 is LNHDA, CDR2 SQIVND (reference sequence). The CDR3 DNA sequence: TGTGCCGTAGGGGATAATGAGCAGTTCTTC. Residues: CAVGDNEQFF.

This chain joins TRBV5-1 and TRBJ1-1; 9 nucleotides align to TRBD1. Germline lookup yields CDR1 SGHRS and CDR2 YFSETQ. The CDR3 totals 17 residues. Trimming cost V 3 bases and J 3 bases; bases outside gene matches: 12. CDR3 nucleotide sequence: TGCGCCAGCAGCTCCCCTCACCCGGGACAGGGTGACACTGAAGCTTTCTTT. Protein: CASSSPHPGQGDTEAFF. The whole variable domain, filled in from reference TRBV5-1 and TRBJ1-1, reads KAGVTQTPRYLIKTRGQQVTLSCSPISGHRSVSWYQQTPGQGLQFLFEYFSETQRNKGNFPGRFSGRQFSNSRSEMNVSTLELGDSALYLCASSSPHPGQGDTEAFFGQGTRLTVV.

The chain employs TRBV5-4 and TRBJ2-7; 15 bases match TRBD2. The junction had 9 bases not matched to a gene; V was cut back by 5 bases and J by 6 bases. The CDR3 loop spans 16 amino acids. Germline V lookup: CDR1 SGHNT, CDR2 YYREEE (reference sequence). The DNA of the CDR3 is TGTGCCAGCAGTTCCGGGACTAGCGGGAGGCCACGCGAGCAGTACTTC. It codes for CASSSGTSGRPREQYF.

CDR3 amino acids: CASSQDPTGASHNEQFF. CDR3 DNA sequence: TGCGCCAGCAGCCAAGATCCTACGGGAGCCAGCCACAATGAGCAGTTCTTC. The rearrangement uses TRBV4-1 and TRBJ2-1; tentative D call: TRBD2 (6 bases). Germline V gene sequence: CDR1 MGHRA, CDR2 YSYEKL. This CDR3 region has 17 residues. Trimming left V 0 bases short and J 5 bases short, with 17 bases between.

This clone was seen only a few times. The chain is built from TRBV18 and TRBJ1-4; D unresolved. CDR1 is KGHSH, CDR2 LQKENI, per germline. The ends were cut back, 3 bases at V and 6 bases at J, with 11 bases in the middle. This CDR3 contains 14 residues. Here the CDR3 reads CASSPLTRDEKLFF. CDR3 coding DNA: TGTGCCAGCTCACCCCTCACGAGGGATGAAAAACTGTTTTTT.